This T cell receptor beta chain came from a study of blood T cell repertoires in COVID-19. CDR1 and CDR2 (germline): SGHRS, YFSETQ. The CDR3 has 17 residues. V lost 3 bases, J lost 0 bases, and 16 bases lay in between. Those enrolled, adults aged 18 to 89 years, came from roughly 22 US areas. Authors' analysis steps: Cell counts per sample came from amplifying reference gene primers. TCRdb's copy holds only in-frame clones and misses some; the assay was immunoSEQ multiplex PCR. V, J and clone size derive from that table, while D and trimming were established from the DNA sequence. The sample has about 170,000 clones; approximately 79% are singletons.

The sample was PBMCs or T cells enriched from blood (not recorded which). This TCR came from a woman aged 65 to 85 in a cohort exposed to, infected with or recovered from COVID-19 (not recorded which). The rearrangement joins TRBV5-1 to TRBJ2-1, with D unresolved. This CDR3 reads CASSSGTRWNSYNEQFF. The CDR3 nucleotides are TGCGCCAGCAGCTCCGGAACCAGGTGGAACTCCTACAATGAGCAGTTCTTC.